The TCR beta chain under discussion was sequenced for a study of OX40 agonist ivuxolimab in advanced cancers. Notes on the study in general: Doses of 0.1 to 3.0 mg/kg were accompanied by clonal expansion of CD4+ and CD8+ blood T cells by week 6.

Data came from immunoSEQ multiplex PCR; TCRdb stores just in-frame clones and leaves some out. Among approximately 70,000 clones listed, roughly 85% were seen once. Germline assignment: CDR1 MNHNY and CDR2 SVGAGI (reference sequence). V lost 4 bases and J 2 bases, leaving 8 bases between the germline ends. The CDR3 is made up of 13 amino acids. Worth noting for this clone: Its specificity is not known.

Sequencing was performed on CD4+ or CD8+ T cells sorted from blood, taken in a trial of the OX40 agonist ivuxolimab. V and J are TRBV6-6 and TRBJ2-5; D uncertain. This receptor was obtained from an adult with an advanced solid tumor such as melanoma, head and neck, liver or kidney cancer. The CDR3 DNA is TGTGCCAGCAGTTCGCAGACTCAAGAGACCCAGTACTTC. Translating gives CASSSQTQETQYF.